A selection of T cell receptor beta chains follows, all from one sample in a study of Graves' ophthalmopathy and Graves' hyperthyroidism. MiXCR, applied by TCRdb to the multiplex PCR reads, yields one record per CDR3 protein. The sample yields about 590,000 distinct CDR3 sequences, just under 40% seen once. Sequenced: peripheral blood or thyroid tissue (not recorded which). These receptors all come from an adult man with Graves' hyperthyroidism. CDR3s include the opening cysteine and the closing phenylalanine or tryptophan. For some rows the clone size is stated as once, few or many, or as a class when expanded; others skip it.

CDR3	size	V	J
CAICGDRDQPQHF	many	TRBV10-3	TRBJ1-5
CASSPQFASGVSYEQYF	-	TRBV25-1	TRBJ2-7
CSARAPRGKTDTQYF	once	TRBV20-1	TRBJ2-3
CASSPAGLAGVETQYF	many	TRBV7-9	TRBJ2-5
CASRGTGPNEKLFF	many	TRBV19	TRBJ1-4
CASRQGSGTDTQYF	-	TRBV12-3/TRBV12-4	TRBJ2-3
CASSYHSPGSPLHF	many	TRBV6-5	TRBJ1-6
CASSGGLAGVRSYNEQFF	-	TRBV5-1	TRBJ2-1
CASSLGGSKDYEQYF	many	TRBV5-1	TRBJ2-7
CASSSGGGSYEQYF	-	TRBV7-9	TRBJ2-7
CASSREPRGYTF	many	TRBV27	TRBJ1-2
CAWDRSMNTEAFF	-	TRBV30	TRBJ1-1
CASLQGGAGELFF	once	TRBV7-9	TRBJ2-2
CSVVPGGKPYNEQFF	-	TRBV29-1	TRBJ2-1
CASTYGLSGQYF	-	TRBV6-6	TRBJ2-5
CASSFTGQSYEQYF	many	TRBV5-5	TRBJ2-7
CATSSGQGVPLHF	-	TRBV15	TRBJ1-6
CASSVPIGFTEAFF	many	TRBV19	TRBJ1-1
CASSSNQGLGETQYF	once	TRBV12-3/TRBV12-4	TRBJ2-5
CASSSQSGTDSRGYTF	many	TRBV12-3/TRBV12-4	TRBJ1-2
CASSPSSARVETQYF	many	TRBV7-8	TRBJ2-5
CASSPRPLGFGGANEKLFF	-	TRBV7-9	TRBJ1-4
CASTSDGAGDSDTQYF	-	TRBV5-4	TRBJ2-3
CASSKVAIHYEQYF	many	TRBV11-2	TRBJ2-7
CASSLSFSNYGYTF	many	TRBV5-1	TRBJ1-2
CATSRVGGRDSGNTIYF	few	TRBV15	TRBJ1-3
CASSNSGGPLDTQYF	few	TRBV7-2	TRBJ2-3
CASRQGDWNTEAFF	many	TRBV5-1	TRBJ1-1
CASSPGQLNYEQYF	-	TRBV7-9	TRBJ2-7
CASSLRGDTGVYTF	-	TRBV2	TRBJ1-2
CAISEDLNEQFF	-	TRBV10-3	TRBJ2-1
CASGADRGNEQYF	-	TRBV19	TRBJ2-7
CASSPHRGLGGYTF	-	TRBV12-3/TRBV12-4	TRBJ1-2
CSARGGSPLHF	-	TRBV20-1	TRBJ1-6
CASSLGDVNAEAFF	few	TRBV7-9	TRBJ1-1
CASSGTTIQETQYF	many	TRBV7-8	TRBJ2-5
CASSVGLMETQYF	many	TRBV9	TRBJ2-5
CASSFGTSVNEQFF	-	TRBV7-2	-
CATSDSAGGRETQYF	-	TRBV24-1	TRBJ2-5
CASSGPGVTNEKLFF	few	TRBV5-1	TRBJ1-4
CASRNTGGDSNQPQHF	few	TRBV5-5	TRBJ1-5
CASSANRVFQPQHF	once	TRBV12-3/TRBV12-4	TRBJ1-5
CASSLGYRAEDGYTF	few	TRBV5-1	TRBJ1-2
CASSLRGQGTYGYTF	-	TRBV7-2	TRBJ1-2
CAIRSDRGTDTQYF	-	TRBV10-3	TRBJ2-3
CSGDSSYEQYF	-	TRBV29-1	TRBJ2-7